The rows below give T cell receptor beta chains drawn from one sample of a study of blood T cell repertoires in COVID-19. Produced via immunoSEQ multiplex PCR; TCRdb's table is partial and in-frame only. The sample shows under 250,000 clones, 75% to 90% of them seen only once. The sample comprised PBMCs or T cells enriched from blood (not recorded which). The receptors derive from a woman aged 35 to 49 who had been exposed to COVID-19. Each CDR3 is given with its conserved first and last residue. A D gene is named only where the DNA matches it firmly. Size is stated for part of the rows, as once, few or many counts, or as a class when the clone is expanded.

j_call clone_size v_call d_call cdr3_aa cdr3_nt
TRBJ1-4 NA TRBV2 NA CASARESEKLFF TGTGCCAGCGCCAGGGAAAGTGAAAAACTGTTTTTT
TRBJ1-4 NA TRBV12-5 TRBD1 CASGLTGGSEKLFF TGTGCTAGTGGTCTGACAGGGGGTAGTGAAAAACTGTTTTTT
TRBJ1-2 NA TRBV15 TRBD1 CATSRATGGADGYTF TGTGCCACCAGCAGAGCCACAGGGGGCGCCGATGGCTACACCTTC
TRBJ2-7 NA TRBV11-2 NA CASSLVRQFPEQYF TGTGCCAGCAGCTTAGTGCGGCAGTTTCCCGAGCAGTACTTC
TRBJ2-3 NA TRBV2 NA CASGQVRTDTQYF TGTGCCAGCGGGCAGGTCCGCACAGATACGCAGTATTTT
TRBJ1-5 NA TRBV21-1 NA CASSSRDRGPGHF TGTGCCAGCAGCAGCCGGGACAGGGGGCCTGGGCATTTT
TRBJ1-2 NA TRBV6-5 NA CASRTDSLLYGYTF TGTGCCAGCAGGACGGACAGCTTACTCTATGGCTACACCTTC
TRBJ1-2 NA TRBV9 NA CASSVEGTKGDGYTF TGTGCCAGCAGCGTAGAAGGGACAAAAGGCGATGGCTACACCTTC
TRBJ2-3 once TRBV9 TRBD2 CASSVGQREPDTQYF TGTGCCAGCAGCGTTGGTCAGCGGGAGCCTGATACGCAGTATTTT
TRBJ2-2 NA TRBV10-1 NA CASSRNTGELFF TGCGCCAGCAGCAGAAACACCGGGGAGCTGTTTTTT
TRBJ2-2 NA TRBV19 TRBD1 CASRGTGWLASNTGELFF TGTGCCAGTAGAGGGACAGGGTGGTTGGCCTCGAACACCGGGGAGCTGTTTTTT
TRBJ1-2 NA TRBV5-4 TRBD1 CASSVGLGQGVYGYTF TGTGCCAGCAGCGTTGGGTTGGGACAGGGGGTCTATGGCTACACCTTC
TRBJ1-6 NA TRBV7-6 NA CASSLALSGVGVSTPLHF TGTGCCAGCAGCTTAGCGTTGTCAGGGGTCGGGGTATCGACACCCCTCCACTTT
TRBJ1-1 NA TRBV28 NA CASSRLGENTEAFF TGTGCCAGCAGTCGTTTAGGGGAGAACACTGAAGCTTTCTTT
TRBJ1-1 NA TRBV28 TRBD1 CASTRDRNTEAFF TGTGCCAGCACACGGGACAGGAACACTGAAGCTTTCTTT
TRBJ1-5 NA TRBV19 TRBD1 CASSGTGPNQPQHF TGTGCCAGCAGTGGGACAGGTCCTAATCAGCCCCAGCATTTT
TRBJ2-1 NA TRBV3-1/TRBV3-2 NA CASSQDTLVQFF TGTGCCAGCAGCCAAGATACGTTAGTACAGTTCTTC
TRBJ2-3 NA TRBV11-2 NA CASSLKTKDTQYF TGTGCCAGCAGCTTAAAGACTAAAGATACGCAGTATTTT
TRBJ2-5 NA TRBV7-9 NA CASSPTGSETQYF TGTGCCAGCAGCCCCACAGGGTCCGAGACCCAGTACTTC
TRBJ1-3 NA TRBV5-4 NA CASSLTGGGNTIYF TGTGCCAGCAGCCTGACAGGCGGTGGAAACACCATATATTTT
TRBJ1-3 NA TRBV7-2 TRBD1 CASSQTGLGNTIYF TGTGCCAGCAGCCAGACAGGGCTTGGAAACACCATATATTTT
TRBJ2-7 NA TRBV7-9 NA CASSTIAGVAYEQYF TGTGCCAGCAGCACCATTGCAGGGGTGGCCTACGAGCAGTACTTC
TRBJ1-1 NA TRBV27 NA CASSLLAGRYSEAFF TGTGCCAGCAGTTTACTGGCAGGGCGTTACAGTGAAGCTTTCTTT
TRBJ1-3 many TRBV5-4 NA CASSLQGVGNTIYF TGTGCCAGCAGCTTACAGGGTGTGGGAAACACCATATATTTT
TRBJ1-1 NA TRBV6-2/TRBV6-3 TRBD1 CASSYRTGETTEAFF TGTGCCAGCAGTTACCGAACAGGGGAGACCACTGAAGCTTTCTTT
TRBJ2-5 NA TRBV2 NA CASRAGQLKETQYF TGTGCCAGCAGGGCGGGACAGCTGAAAGAGACCCAGTACTTC
TRBJ1-5 NA TRBV5-5 NA CAGSLAGFSNQPQHF TGTGCCGGCAGCTTGGCAGGGTTCAGCAATCAGCCCCAGCATTTT
TRBJ2-1 NA TRBV7-2 NA CASSLAMRNEQFF TGTGCCAGCAGCTTAGCTATGCGGAATGAGCAGTTCTTC
TRBJ1-1 NA TRBV28 NA CASRLTGLGTEAFF TGTGCCAGCAGACTAACAGGGCTGGGCACTGAAGCTTTCTTT
TRBJ1-5 once TRBV29-1 NA CSVGDQPQHF TGCAGCGTTGGAGATCAGCCCCAGCATTTT
TRBJ1-1 NA TRBV5-4 TRBD1 CASSLKSTGGTEAFF TGTGCCAGCAGCTTGAAATCAACAGGGGGCACTGAAGCTTTCTTT
TRBJ2-1 NA TRBV27 TRBD1 CASSLIPGQGAWNEQFF TGTGCCAGCAGTCTAATACCGGGACAGGGGGCTTGGAATGAGCAGTTCTTC
TRBJ1-2 NA TRBV29-1 NA CSVESRLLLGYTF TGCAGCGTTGAATCCAGGCTTTTGCTTGGCTACACCTTC
TRBJ1-2 NA TRBV29-1 NA CSAGGGKSNGYTF TGCAGCGCCGGGGGGGGAAAAAGTAATGGCTACACCTTC
TRBJ1-4 NA TRBV6-6 TRBD1 CASSRQGSNEKLFF TGTGCCAGCAGCCGACAGGGGTCGAATGAAAAACTGTTTTTT
TRBJ2-7 NA TRBV19 TRBD1 CASSSTGTGTYEQYF TGTGCCAGTAGTTCGACCGGGACAGGGACCTACGAGCAGTACTTC
TRBJ2-3 NA TRBV7-9 TRBD1 CASSLGWEDREQYF TGTGCCAGCAGCTTAGGGTGGGAGGACAGGGAGCAGTATTTT
TRBJ2-1 NA TRBV5-4 TRBD1 CASSRKAWTGGFTEQFF TGTGCCAGCAGCCGGAAGGCGTGGACAGGGGGGTTCACTGAGCAGTTCTTC
TRBJ2-7 few TRBV7-9 NA CASSSSSSYEQYF TGTGCCAGCAGCTCCTCGAGCTCCTACGAGCAGTACTTC
TRBJ2-1 NA TRBV19 NA CASSPESGFYNEQFF TGTGCCAGTAGTCCCGAGAGCGGTTTCTACAATGAGCAGTTCTTC
TRBJ1-6 NA TRBV7-2 TRBD1 CASSFSGTGWSPLHF TGTGCCAGCAGCTTCTCCGGGACAGGGTGGTCACCCCTCCACTTT
TRBJ2-3 NA TRBV5-6 TRBD2 CASSLVASGRTDTQYF TGTGCCAGCAGCTTGGTGGCTAGCGGGCGCACAGATACGCAGTATTTT
TRBJ2-1 NA TRBV19 TRBD2 CASSRTSGGYEQFF TGTGCCAGTAGTCGGACTAGCGGGGGGTATGAGCAGTTCTTC
TRBJ1-2 once TRBV27 TRBD1 CASSLLYEQGADGYTF TGTGCCAGCAGTTTACTCTACGAACAGGGGGCCGATGGCTACACCTTC
TRBJ2-3 NA TRBV25-1 NA CATGDATASTDTQYF TGTGCCACAGGGGACGCTACCGCTAGCACAGATACGCAGTATTTT
TRBJ1-5 NA TRBV5-8 NA CASSGGTFNQPQHF TGTGCCAGCAGCGGTGGGACTTTCAATCAGCCCCAGCATTTT
TRBJ1-2 few TRBV28 NA CASKQTLRGYTF TGTGCCAGTAAACAGACACTTAGGGGCTACACCTTC
TRBJ2-5 NA TRBV28 TRBD2 CASRPRTSGRAETQYF TGTGCCAGCAGACCTCGGACTAGCGGGAGAGCGGAGACCCAGTACTTC
TRBJ2-1 NA TRBV2 NA CASSEAPWAEQFF TGTGCCAGCAGTGAAGCCCCCTGGGCCGAGCAGTTCTTC
TRBJ1-1 NA TRBV28 NA CASRTGQSNTEAFF TGTGCCAGCAGAACAGGACAGTCGAACACTGAAGCTTTCTTT
TRBJ1-2 NA TRBV5-1 TRBD1 CASSTDGTAYGYTF TGCGCCAGCAGCACCGACGGGACAGCCTATGGCTACACCTTC
TRBJ1-2 NA TRBV19 TRBD1 CASSIWVAGGDYGYTF TGTGCCAGTAGTATTTGGGTGGCAGGGGGCGACTATGGCTACACCTTC
TRBJ1-1 NA TRBV7-9 TRBD1 CASSAYNRGTEAFF TGTGCCAGCAGCGCCTATAACAGGGGCACTGAAGCTTTCTTT
TRBJ1-5 NA TRBV5-8 TRBD1 CASNPGQYNQPQHF TGTGCCAGCAATCCGGGACAGTACAATCAGCCCCAGCATTTT
TRBJ1-1 once TRBV28 TRBD1 CASSTTGGQFF TGTGCCAGCAGCACGACAGGGGGCCAATTCTTT